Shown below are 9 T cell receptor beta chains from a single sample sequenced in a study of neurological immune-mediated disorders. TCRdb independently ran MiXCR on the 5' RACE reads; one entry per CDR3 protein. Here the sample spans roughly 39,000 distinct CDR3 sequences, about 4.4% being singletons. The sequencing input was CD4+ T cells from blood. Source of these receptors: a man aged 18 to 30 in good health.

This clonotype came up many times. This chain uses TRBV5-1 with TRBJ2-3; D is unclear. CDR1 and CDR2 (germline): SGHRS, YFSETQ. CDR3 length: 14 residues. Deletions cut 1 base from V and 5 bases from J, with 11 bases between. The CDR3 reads CASSLQVIGDTQYF. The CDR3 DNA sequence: TGCGCCAGCAGCTTGCAGGTAATCGGAGATACGCAGTATTTT.

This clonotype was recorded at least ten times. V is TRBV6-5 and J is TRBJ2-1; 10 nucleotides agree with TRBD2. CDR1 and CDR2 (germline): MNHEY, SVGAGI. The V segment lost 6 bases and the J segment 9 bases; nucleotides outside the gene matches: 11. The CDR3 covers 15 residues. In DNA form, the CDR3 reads TGTGCCAGCAGGAAGGGAGCGGGGGGGCTGGCTGAGCAGTTCTTC. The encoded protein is CASRKGAGGLAEQFF.

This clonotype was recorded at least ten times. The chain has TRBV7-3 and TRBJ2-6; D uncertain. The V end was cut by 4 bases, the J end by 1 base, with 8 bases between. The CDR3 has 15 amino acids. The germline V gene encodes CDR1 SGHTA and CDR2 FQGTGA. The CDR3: CASSSLGSGANVLTF. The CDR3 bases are TGTGCCAGCAGCTCCCTAGGGTCTGGGGCCAACGTCCTGACTTTC.

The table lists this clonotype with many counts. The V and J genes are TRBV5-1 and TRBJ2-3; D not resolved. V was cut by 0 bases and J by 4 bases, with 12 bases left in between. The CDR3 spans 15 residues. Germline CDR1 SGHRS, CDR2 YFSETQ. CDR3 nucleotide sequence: TGCGCCAGCAGCTTGGCGGCAGCTGCTCCAGATACGCAGTATTTT. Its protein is CASSLAAAAPDTQYF.

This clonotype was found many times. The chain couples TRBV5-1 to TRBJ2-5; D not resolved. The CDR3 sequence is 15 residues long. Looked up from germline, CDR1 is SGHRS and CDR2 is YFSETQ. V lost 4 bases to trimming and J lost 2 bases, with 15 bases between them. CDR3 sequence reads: CASSPDVWGQETQYF. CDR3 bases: TGCGCCAGCAGCCCGGATGTCTGGGGACAAGAGACCCAGTACTTC.

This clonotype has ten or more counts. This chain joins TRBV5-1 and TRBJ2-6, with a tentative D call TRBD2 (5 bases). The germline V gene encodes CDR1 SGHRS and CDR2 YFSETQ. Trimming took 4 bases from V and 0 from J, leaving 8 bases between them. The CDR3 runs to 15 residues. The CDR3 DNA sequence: TGCGCCAGCAGCCCGGGGAGCTCTGGGGCCAACGTCCTGACTTTC. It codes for CASSPGSSGANVLTF.

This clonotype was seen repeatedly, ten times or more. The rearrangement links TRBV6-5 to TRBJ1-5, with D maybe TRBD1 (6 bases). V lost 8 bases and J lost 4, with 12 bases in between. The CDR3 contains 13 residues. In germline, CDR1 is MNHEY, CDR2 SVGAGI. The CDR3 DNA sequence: TGTGCCAGCTCTCGGCAGGGGAATCAGCCCCAGCATTTT. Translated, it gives CASSRQGNQPQHF.

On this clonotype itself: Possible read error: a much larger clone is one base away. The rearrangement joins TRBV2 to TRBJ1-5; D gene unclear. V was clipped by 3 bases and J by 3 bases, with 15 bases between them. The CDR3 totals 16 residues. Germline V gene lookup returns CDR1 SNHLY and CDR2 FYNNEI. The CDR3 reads CASSEGRNRFNQPQHF. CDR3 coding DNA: TGTGCCAGCAGTGAGGGCAGGAACCGTTTCAATCAGCCCCAGCATTTT.

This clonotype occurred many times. The CDR3 reads CASSASTGQGYEQYF. CDR3 coding DNA: TGTGCCAGCAGCGCCTCGACGGGACAGGGATACGAGCAGTACTTC. The chain uses TRBV9 and TRBJ2-7; TRBD1 matches at 9 bases. The V segment lost 3 bases and the J segment 4 bases; nucleotides outside the gene matches: 8. There are 15 residues in the CDR3. Per germline, CDR1 SGDLS and CDR2 YYNGEE.